The 9 T cell receptor beta chains in this list originate from one sample, sequenced in a study of blood T cell repertoires in COVID-19. Here immunoSEQ multiplex PCR was the method, and the copy in TCRdb shows in-frame clones only, minus some. The data show under 130,000 clones, roughly 80% seen once. The specimen was peripheral blood. These receptors were collected from a woman aged 70-85 years with acute or convalescent COVID-19.

The table lists this clone with a few counts. V and J are TRBV3-1 (or the pseudogene TRBV3-2) and TRBJ1-3; 11 bases align to TRBD1. V was pared by 4 bases and J by 0 bases, with 5 bases of the junction left unmatched. Germline CDR1 LGHDT, CDR2 YNNKEL (reference sequence). CDR3 length: 17 amino acids. This chain's CDR3 is CASSLGTGGSSGNTIYF. DNA of the CDR3: TGTGCCAGCAGCCTCGGGACAGGGGGGAGCTCTGGAAACACCATATATTTT.

The gene calls are TRBV27 and TRBJ1-1, with no clear D. V was clipped by 3 bases and J by 3 bases, with 11 bases between them. This CDR3 has 14 residues. Germline loops: CDR1 MNHEY, CDR2 SMNVEV (reference sequence). The CDR3 DNA reads TGTGCCAGCAGTTTCCCGGGGTCGCACACTGAAGCTTTCTTT. Amino acids: CASSFPGSHTEAFF.

Notes on this clone: In the same sample, other DNA sequences code for this CDR3. V is TRBV5-1 and J is TRBJ1-1; D is unclear. With 0 bases removed from V and 5 bases from J, the gap between germline ends came to 11 bases. This CDR3 spans 14 amino acids. Germline V CDR1 and CDR2: SGHRS, YFSETQ. CDR3 nucleotides: TGCGCCAGCAGCTTGGAGGGAGTAGGTACTGAAGCTTTCTTT. Translated: CASSLEGVGTEAFF.

The gene calls are TRBV18 and TRBJ2-5, with 10 bases aligning to TRBD2. The germline CDR1 and CDR2 sequences are KGHSH and LQKENI. The CDR3 has 16 residues. V lost 4 bases and J lost 4; bases outside the gene matches: 9. The CDR3 here is CASSQPGLAKGETQYF. The CDR3 region has the DNA TGTGCCAGCTCACAGCCGGGACTAGCGAAAGGAGAGACCCAGTACTTC.

This clone is classed as large. The chain employs TRBV7-9 and TRBJ2-2; TRBD1 agrees at 9 bases. The CDR3 runs to 15 residues. Unmatched junction bases numbered 4, after V lost 1 base and J lost 7 bases. CDR1 SEHNR and CDR2 FQNEAQ come from the germline V gene (reference sequence). CDR3 sequence: CASSLGTGEVGELFF. The CDR3 nucleotides are TGTGCCAGCAGCTTAGGGACAGGGGAAGTCGGGGAGCTGTTTTTT.

The genes are TRBV7-6 and TRBJ2-5, with 12 bases fitting TRBD2. Germline CDR1 reads SGHVS; CDR2 reads FNYEAQ. The J segment lost 5 bases and the V segment lost 5 bases, leaving 9 bases of the junction unmatched. There are 16 residues in the CDR3. The CDR3 sequence is CASSPSSLAGGETQYF. In DNA, the CDR3 is TGTGCCAGCAGCCCCTCCTCGCTAGCGGGAGGGGAGACCCAGTACTTC.

V gene TRBV10-3 combines with J gene TRBJ2-1; D possibly corresponds to TRBD1 (6 bases). V was trimmed by 4 bases and J by 6 bases, leaving 7 bases between them. Looked up from germline, CDR1 is ENHRY and CDR2 is SYGVKD. This CDR3 comprises 12 residues. CDR3 region: CAISAQGNEQFF. The CDR3 coding sequence is TGTGCCATCAGTGCACAGGGCAATGAGCAGTTCTTC.

The rearrangement joins TRBV5-1 to TRBJ2-7, with a weak D call TRBD1 (6 bases). This CDR3 has 15 residues. Germline V gene lookup returns CDR1 SGHRS and CDR2 YFSETQ. V gave up 1 base and J gave up 3 bases, with 14 bases separating them. The CDR3 sequence is CASSLQGSGNYEQYF. CDR3 sequence (DNA): TGCGCCAGCAGCTTGCAGGGGTCGGGGAACTACGAGCAGTACTTC.

This chain joins TRBV6-5 and TRBJ2-7; D perhaps matches TRBD1 (6 bases). CDR1 and CDR2 from the germline V gene are MNHEY and SVGAGI. This CDR3 comprises 15 residues. V was clipped by 6 bases and J by 6 bases, with 21 bases between them. The DNA of the CDR3 is TGTGCCAGCAGCACGGCCCCCCCACAGGGCACCGAGCAGTACTTC. Residues: CASSTAPPQGTEQYF.